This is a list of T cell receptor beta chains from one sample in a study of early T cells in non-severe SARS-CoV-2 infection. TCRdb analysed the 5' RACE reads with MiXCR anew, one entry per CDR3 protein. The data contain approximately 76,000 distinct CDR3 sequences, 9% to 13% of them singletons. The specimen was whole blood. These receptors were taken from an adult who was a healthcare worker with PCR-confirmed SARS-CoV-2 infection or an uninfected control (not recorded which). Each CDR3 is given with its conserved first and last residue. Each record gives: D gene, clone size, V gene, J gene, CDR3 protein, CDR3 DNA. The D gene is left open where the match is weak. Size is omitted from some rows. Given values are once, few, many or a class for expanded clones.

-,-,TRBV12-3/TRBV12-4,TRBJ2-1,CASSPGTAEGGEQFF,TGTGCCAGCAGTCCAGGGACAGCCGAGGGGGGTGAGCAGTTCTTC
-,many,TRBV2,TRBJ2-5,CASIGQQATQETQYF,TGTGCCAGCATAGGACAGCAAGCCACACAAGAGACCCAGTACTTC
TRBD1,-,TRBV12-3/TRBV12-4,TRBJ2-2,CASSQRQGSTGELFF,TGTGCCAGCAGTCAACGACAGGGGAGCACCGGGGAGCTGTTTTTT
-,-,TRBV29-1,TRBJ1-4,CSVAKTTNEKLFF,TGCAGCGTTGCGAAGACAACTAATGAAAAACTGTTTTTT
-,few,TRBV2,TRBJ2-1,CASSSGTYGDEQFF,TGTGCCAGCAGCTCCGGGACATACGGCGATGAGCAGTTCTTC
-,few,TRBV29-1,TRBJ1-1,CSVGSWGTEAFF,TGCAGCGTTGGCTCGTGGGGGACTGAAGCTTTCTTT
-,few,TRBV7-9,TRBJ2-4,CASSSREVAKNIQYF,TGTGCCAGCAGTTCTAGGGAGGTAGCCAAAAACATTCAGTACTTC
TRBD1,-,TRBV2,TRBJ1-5,CASSYGQALLRNQPQHF,TGTGCCAGCAGTTACGGACAGGCCCTCCTTCGGAATCAGCCCCAGCATTTT
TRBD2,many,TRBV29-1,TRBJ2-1,CIGEASGTNEQFF,TGCATCGGAGAAGCTAGCGGGACCAATGAGCAGTTCTTC
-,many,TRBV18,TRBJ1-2,CASSHRDKDGYTF,TGTGCCAGCTCACACCGGGACAAGGATGGCTACACCTTC
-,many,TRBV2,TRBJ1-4,CASSVGIKGEKLFF,TGTGCCAGCAGTGTGGGGATAAAGGGTGAAAAACTGTTTTTT
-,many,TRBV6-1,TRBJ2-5,CASSQGPQETQYF,TGTGCCAGCAGCCAGGGACCTCAAGAGACCCAGTACTTC
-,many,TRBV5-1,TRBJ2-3,CASSLVNTDTQYF,TGCGCCAGCAGCTTGGTCAACACAGATACGCAGTATTTT
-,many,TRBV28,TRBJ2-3,CASKGGSQPQYF,TGTGCCAGCAAGGGGGGCTCCCAACCGCAGTATTTT
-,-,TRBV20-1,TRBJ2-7,CSAEGDPSEQYF,TGCAGTGCCGAGGGGGACCCCTCCGAGCAGTACTTC
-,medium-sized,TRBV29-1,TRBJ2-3,CSVEGQTATDTQYF,TGCAGCGTTGAAGGGCAGACCGCGACAGATACGCAGTATTTT
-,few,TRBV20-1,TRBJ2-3,CSARPTDTQYF,TGCAGTGCTCGCCCCACAGATACGCAGTATTTT
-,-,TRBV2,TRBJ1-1,CANSGTRGLNEAFF,TGTGCCAACAGTGGCACCAGGGGATTGAATGAAGCTTTCTTT
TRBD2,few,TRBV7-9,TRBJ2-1,CASSLGTSGSNEQFF,TGTGCCAGCAGCTTGGGGACTAGCGGGAGCAATGAGCAGTTCTTC
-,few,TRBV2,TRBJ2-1,CASSDTLIGGGGDEQFF,TGTGCCAGCAGTGATACGTTGATAGGAGGGGGCGGCGATGAGCAGTTCTTC
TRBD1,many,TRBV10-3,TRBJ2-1,CAIAQGQGANEQFF,TGTGCCATCGCACAGGGGCAGGGGGCCAATGAGCAGTTCTTC
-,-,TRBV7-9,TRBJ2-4,CASSRHVSENIQYF,TGTGCCAGCAGCCGACACGTTTCGGAAAACATTCAGTACTTC
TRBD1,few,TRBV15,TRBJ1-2,CATSRPDRGDYGYTF,TGTGCCACCAGCAGGCCAGACAGGGGAGACTATGGCTACACCTTC
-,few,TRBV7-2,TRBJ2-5,CASSRPRTGEGLETQYF,TGTGCCAGCAGCCGCCCGAGGACGGGGGAAGGTTTGGAGACCCAGTACTTC
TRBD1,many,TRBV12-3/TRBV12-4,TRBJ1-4,CASRPGTATNEKLFF,TGTGCCAGCAGGCCCGGGACAGCAACTAATGAAAAACTGTTTTTT
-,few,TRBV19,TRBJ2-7,CASSIGGRGHYEQYF,TGTGCCAGTAGTATCGGGGGGCGCGGACACTACGAGCAGTACTTC
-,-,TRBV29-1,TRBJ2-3,CSITTDTQYF,TGCAGCATTACAACAGATACGCAGTATTTT
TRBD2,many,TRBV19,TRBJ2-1,CASSIVRVGGPSNEQFF,TGTGCCAGTAGTATCGTAAGGGTGGGAGGGCCTTCCAATGAGCAGTTCTTC
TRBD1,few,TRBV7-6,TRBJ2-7,CASSLAWQGDYEQYF,TGTGCCAGCAGCTTAGCGTGGCAGGGGGACTACGAGCAGTACTTC
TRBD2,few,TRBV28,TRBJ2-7,CASTQPASGVYEQYF,TGTGCCAGCACACAACCCGCTAGCGGGGTCTACGAGCAGTACTTC
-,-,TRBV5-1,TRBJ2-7,CASSLETAYEQYF,TGCGCCAGCAGCTTAGAGACAGCCTACGAGCAGTACTTC
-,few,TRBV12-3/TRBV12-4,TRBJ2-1,CASSLLPYNEQFF,TGTGCCAGCAGTTTACTTCCATACAATGAGCAGTTCTTC
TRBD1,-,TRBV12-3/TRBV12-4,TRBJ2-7,CASSFRQGSNEQYF,TGTGCCAGCAGTTTTCGACAGGGAAGTAACGAGCAGTACTTC
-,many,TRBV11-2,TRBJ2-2,CASSLLQGDVGELFF,TGTGCCAGCAGCTTACTTCAAGGAGATGTCGGGGAGCTGTTTTTT
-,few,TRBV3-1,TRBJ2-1,CASSQRGGDQAGEFF,TGTGCCAGCAGCCAAAGAGGGGGAGATCAGGCGGGAGAGTTCTTC
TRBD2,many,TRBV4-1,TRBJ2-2,CASSQDSSGANTGELFF,TGCGCCAGCAGCCAAGACTCTAGCGGGGCGAACACCGGGGAGCTGTTTTTT
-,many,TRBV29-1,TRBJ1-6,CSVSTESNSPLHF,TGCAGCGTCTCGACAGAGTCTAATTCACCCCTCCACTTT
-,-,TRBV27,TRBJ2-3,CASMLTDGVGTQYF,TGTGCCAGCATGCTAACCGACGGAGTGGGCACGCAGTATTTT
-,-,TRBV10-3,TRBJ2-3,CAISEERAQSKYF,TGTGCCATCAGTGAAGAAAGGGCCCAATCCAAGTATTTT
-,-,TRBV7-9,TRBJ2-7,CASSFRPLGESSYEQYF,TGTGCCAGCAGCTTCAGGCCTTTAGGGGAGAGCTCCTACGAGCAGTACTTC
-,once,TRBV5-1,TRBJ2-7,CASSLARDNSYEQYF,TGCGCCAGCAGCTTGGCCAGGGACAACTCCTACGAGCAGTACTTC
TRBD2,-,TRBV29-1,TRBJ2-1,CSVRRLAGDNEQFF,TGCAGCGTCCGAAGGCTAGCGGGGGACAATGAGCAGTTCTTC
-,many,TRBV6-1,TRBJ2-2,CASSDVAAVDTGELFF,TGTGCCAGCAGTGACGTGGCGGCCGTCGACACCGGGGAGCTGTTTTTT
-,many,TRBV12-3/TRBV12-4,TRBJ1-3,CASSLGRRESSSGNTIYF,TGTGCCAGCAGTTTAGGGAGGAGGGAATCGAGCTCTGGAAACACCATATATTTT
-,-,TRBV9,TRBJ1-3,CASSSGQGNTIYF,TGTGCCAGCAGCTCCGGACAGGGAAACACCATATATTTT
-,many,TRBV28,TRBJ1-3,CASSLWGQPPSGNTIYF,TGTGCCAGCAGTTTATGGGGCCAGCCCCCTTCTGGAAACACCATATATTTT
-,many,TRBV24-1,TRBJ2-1,CATSDPPGGGAEQFF,TGTGCCACCAGTGACCCCCCCGGGGGAGGCGCTGAGCAGTTCTTC
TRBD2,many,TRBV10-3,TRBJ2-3,CAISEGISGDTQYF,TGTGCCATCAGTGAGGGGATTAGCGGGGATACGCAGTATTTT
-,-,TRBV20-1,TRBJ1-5,CSASFQGPQPQHF,TGCAGTGCTAGCTTTCAGGGCCCCCAGCCCCAGCATTTT
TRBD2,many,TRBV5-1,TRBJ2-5,CASTPGLAGPGQETQYF,TGCGCCAGCACTCCGGGACTAGCGGGGCCAGGACAAGAGACCCAGTACTTC
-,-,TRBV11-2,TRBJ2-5,CASSLGGGAVKETQYF,TGTGCCAGCAGCTTAGGTGGGGGGGCGGTTAAAGAGACCCAGTACTTC
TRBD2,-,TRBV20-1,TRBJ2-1,CSARDKSGTSSYNEQFF,TGCAGTGCTAGAGATAAGTCGGGGACTAGCTCCTACAATGAGCAGTTCTTC
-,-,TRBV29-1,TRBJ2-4,CSAGHGVIQYF,TGCAGCGCTGGACATGGAGTCATTCAGTACTTC
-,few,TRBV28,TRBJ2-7,CASSLWNEQYF,TGTGCCAGCAGTTTATGGAATGAGCAGTACTTC
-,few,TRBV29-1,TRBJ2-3,CSVATSSALYTDTQYF,TGCAGCGTGGCTACTTCTAGTGCCCTTTACACAGATACGCAGTATTTT
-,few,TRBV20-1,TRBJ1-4,CSAQRPGAGEKLFF,TGCAGTGCTCAGCGCCCGGGGGCAGGGGAAAAACTGTTTTTT
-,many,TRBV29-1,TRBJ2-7,CSASMSGSYEQYF,TGCAGCGCCTCAATGAGCGGCTCCTACGAGCAGTACTTC
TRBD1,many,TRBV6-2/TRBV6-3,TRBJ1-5,CASRPTGGNGQPQHF,TGTGCCAGCAGACCTACAGGGGGCAATGGACAGCCCCAGCATTTT
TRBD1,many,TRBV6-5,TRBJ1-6,CASYDRGHNSPLHF,TGTGCCAGTTACGACAGGGGCCATAATTCACCCCTCCACTTT
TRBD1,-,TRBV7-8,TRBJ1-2,CASSSGTGASGYTF,TGTGCCAGCAGCTCCGGGACAGGGGCTTCTGGCTACACCTTC